The rows below give T cell receptor beta chains drawn from one sample of a study of identical twins. TCRdb reprocessed the 5' RACE reads via MiXCR and lists one record per CDR3 protein. The repertoire holds hundreds of thousands of distinct CDR3 sequences, with 20% to 25% as singletons. The data also belong to a second study, concerning yellow fever vaccine responses in identical twins.

The sequenced material came from CD4+ T cells sorted from blood. Receptor source: a woman between 18 and 29 years old in good health. CDR3s include the opening cysteine and the closing phenylalanine or tryptophan. The D gene is left open where the match is weak. Expanded clones get a size class; other rows say once, few or many, or leave the size out.

V gene	clone size	J gene	D gene	CDR3 protein	CDR3 DNA
TRBV15	.	TRBJ2-2	.	CATSRVPGKQRELFF	TGTGCCACCAGCAGAGTTCCGGGTAAACAGAGGGAGCTGTTTTTT
TRBV12-3/TRBV12-4	few	TRBJ2-1	TRBD2	CASSLASGPSYNEQFF	TGTGCCAGCAGTTTAGCTAGCGGGCCTTCCTACAATGAGCAGTTCTTC
TRBV3-1	.	TRBJ1-1	.	CASSQVLGGLAEAFF	TGTGCCAGCAGCCAAGTCTTGGGGGGGCTAGCTGAAGCTTTCTTT
TRBV10-3	few	TRBJ1-1	.	CAIRVRGTEAFF	TGTGCCATCAGGGTCCGGGGGACTGAAGCTTTCTTT
TRBV5-4	.	TRBJ2-5	.	CASSFQSLTEQETQYF	TGTGCCAGCAGCTTCCAGTCCTTGACAGAACAAGAGACCCAGTACTTC
TRBV9	.	TRBJ2-2	TRBD2	CASSFPTSLNTGELFF	TGTGCCAGCAGCTTTCCGACTAGCCTGAACACCGGGGAGCTGTTTTTT
TRBV6-5	.	TRBJ1-3	.	CASSYWGSGNTIYF	TGTGCCAGCAGTTACTGGGGCTCGGGAAACACCATATATTTT
TRBV6-2/TRBV6-3	few	TRBJ2-3	.	CASSDGADTQYF	TGTGCCAGCTCCGACGGAGCAGATACGCAGTATTTT
TRBV5-1	.	TRBJ2-7	.	CASSGGTSHEQYF	TGCGCCAGCAGCGGGGGGACCAGCCACGAGCAGTACTTC
TRBV7-2	.	TRBJ1-1	.	CASSLVQGREAFF	TGTGCCAGCAGCTTAGTCCAGGGTAGGGAAGCTTTCTTT
TRBV29-1	few	TRBJ2-3	.	CSVFERTSTDTQYF	TGCAGCGTTTTTGAGAGAACTAGCACAGATACGCAGTATTTT
TRBV5-1	.	TRBJ2-4	.	CASSTGRHIQYF	TGCGCCAGCAGCACCGGAAGACACATTCAGTACTTC
TRBV10-3	many	TRBJ2-2	.	CAISYRTLNTGELFF	TGTGCCATCAGTTACCGGACGCTGAACACCGGGGAGCTGTTTTTT
TRBV18	few	TRBJ1-1	TRBD1	CASSTGTGRTEAFF	TGTGCCAGCTCAACCGGGACAGGGAGGACTGAAGCTTTCTTT
TRBV19	few	TRBJ1-5	.	CASSMRGTSNQPQHF	TGTGCCAGTAGTATGCGAGGGACCAGCAATCAGCCCCAGCATTTT
TRBV10-3	.	TRBJ2-3	.	CAISESTLGVVTDTQYF	TGTGCCATCAGTGAGTCGACGTTGGGGGTGGTCACAGATACGCAGTATTTT
TRBV20-1	few	TRBJ1-4	TRBD1	CSASSGQIEKLFF	TGCAGTGCTAGTTCGGGACAGATAGAAAAACTGTTTTTT
TRBV24-1	many	TRBJ2-1	TRBD1	CATGTGGSDEQFF	TGTGCCACTGGGACAGGGGGGTCGGATGAGCAGTTCTTC
TRBV5-1	.	TRBJ2-2	TRBD2	CASSSGTSANTGELFF	TGCGCCAGCAGTTCCGGGACTAGCGCGAACACCGGGGAGCTGTTTTTT
TRBV20-1	few	TRBJ2-3	TRBD2	CSALSPGLDADTQYF	TGCAGTGCTCTCTCCCCGGGACTAGACGCAGATACGCAGTATTTT
TRBV3-1	few	TRBJ2-1	.	CASSQPSAAYNEQFF	TGTGCCAGCAGCCAACCTAGCGCGGCCTACAATGAGCAGTTCTTC
TRBV24-1	few	TRBJ2-1	TRBD1	CATSEDWDSRDEQFF	TGTGCCACCAGTGAGGACTGGGACAGTAGGGACGAGCAGTTCTTC
TRBV10-3	.	TRBJ2-1	TRBD2	CAISGPSGRSEQFF	TGTGCCATCAGTGGGCCTAGCGGGAGGTCTGAGCAGTTCTTC
TRBV20-1	.	TRBJ2-1	.	CSAVRQVREQFF	TGCAGTGCGGTTCGACAGGTCCGGGAGCAGTTCTTC
TRBV20-1	.	TRBJ2-2	.	CSAPNALAVANTGELFF	TGCAGTGCTCCGAACGCTCTAGCAGTCGCGAACACCGGGGAGCTGTTTTTT
TRBV3-1	few	TRBJ1-5	.	CASSQGPNSNQPQHF	TGTGCCAGCAGCCAAGGCCCTAATAGCAATCAGCCCCAGCATTTT
TRBV5-1	.	TRBJ2-6	.	CASRSSSGANVLTF	TGCGCCAGCAGATCAAGCTCTGGGGCCAACGTCCTGACTTTC